This TCR beta chain was observed in a study of CD8+ T cells in alopecia areata. For the study at large: Treated patients received oral tofacitinib, 5 to 10 mg twice daily.

Once RNA had been extracted, it was reverse transcribed into cDNA to act as the sequencing template. TCRdb's copy holds only in-frame clones and misses some; the assay was immunoSEQ multiplex PCR. The sample includes about 130,000 clones, 50% to 60% of them seen just once. To note about this clone: The antigen is not known.

CDR1 is MNHNY and CDR2 is SVGAGI in the germline V gene (reference sequence). This CDR3 spans 16 amino acids. Trimming cost V 2 bases and J 5 bases, with 16 bases left between them. From alopecia areata patients, lesional scalp punch biopsies and peripheral blood were collected. Study findings and constraints: Normal scalp had lower clonality than lesional scalp, with alopecia totalis/universalis lesions showing this most strongly. Against the mouse data, patients shared TCRs less clearly, possibly for HLA reasons.

The chain employs TRBV6-6 and TRBJ2-1; no clear D. This receptor was identified in a human donor with alopecia areata. Sequenced here: CD4+ T cells sorted from blood, sampled at week 0. In DNA form, the CDR3 reads TGTGCCAGCAGTTACGCTCCGTCCCAACAAGACAATGAGCAGTTCTTC. It encodes CASSYAPSQQDNEQFF.